This T cell receptor (beta chain) came from a study of radiotherapy plus CTLA-4 blockade in lung cancer. The wider study: Objective responses were seen in 18% of patients, disease control in less than 40%.

The study, taken as a whole, reports: Following radiotherapy plus ipilimumab, tumor-derived TCR clones expanded in the blood.

TCRdb's copy holds only in-frame clones and misses some; the assay was immunoSEQ multiplex PCR. This table holds about 80,000 clones, 84% found once. Patients had chemo-refractory metastatic non-small-cell lung cancer and received focal radiation plus CTLA-4 blockade that used ipilimumab. As regards this clone: No antigen is known for it.

V was trimmed by 4 bases and J by 4 bases, leaving 17 bases between them. The CDR3 runs to 16 residues. CDR1 and CDR2 from the germline V gene are SGDLS and YYNGEE. The sequence came from a human donor with non-small cell lung cancer who had stable disease on radiotherapy plus ipilimumab. The rearrangement links TRBV9 to TRBJ2-2; the D gene could be TRBD1 or TRBD2 (5 bases each). The sample consisted of peripheral blood, taken from a patient treated with radiotherapy plus ipilimumab. The CDR3 nucleotides read TGTGCCAGCAGCACGAGATCCGGGACCCCCACCGGGGAGCTGTTTTTT. This encodes CASSTRSGTPTGELFF.